This T cell receptor beta chain was profiled in a study of response to subunit inactivated influenza vaccine. Findings of the study overall: Each seasonal flu vaccination may recruit only limited new T cells, authors suggested.

CDR3 length: 13 amino acids. Germline CDR1 and CDR2: MNHEY and SVGAGI. The germline V and J ends were trimmed by 4 bases and 3 bases, with 6 bases remaining between them. About this clonotype: Its antigen is undetermined.

TCRdb re-derived calls from the RT-PCR reads in MiXCR, one entry per CDR3 protein. The repertoire holds about 650,000 distinct CDR3 sequences, with around 15% as singletons. Here the sequenced sample was PBMCs from blood, taken 14 to 15 days before vaccination. This receptor was taken from a man aged 50-60 years who received an inactivated influenza vaccine. V and J are TRBV6-5 and TRBJ2-2, with D uncertain. The CDR3 DNA reads as TGTGCCAGCAGTTGGACGGACACCGGGGAGCTGTTTTTT. Translation gives CASSWTDTGELFF.